The clone carrying this TCR beta chain was found a few times. Its antigen is currently unknown. This sample was taken from a study of response to subunit inactivated influenza vaccine. Study results and limitations: The authors suggested that few new T cells are recruited per seasonal influenza vaccination.

TCRdb processed the RT-PCR reads anew with MiXCR; each CDR3 protein has one entry. The sample gives about 310,000 distinct CDR3 sequences, around a fifth of which show up once; roughly a tenth is in the top ten. The V gene lost 6 bases and the J gene lost 11 bases, with 28 bases spanning the gap. Looked up from germline, CDR1 is DFQATT and CDR2 is SNEGSKA (reference sequence). This CDR3 region has 15 residues. The input for sequencing was PBMCs from blood, taken about 20 months after vaccination. The chain uses TRBV20-1 and TRBJ1-1; the D gene is possibly TRBD1 (6 bases). This TCR was sampled from a man between 50 and 69 years old who received an inactivated influenza vaccine. The CDR3 sequence is CSAKIGGSDGSLAFF. As DNA, the CDR3 is TGCAGTGCGAAGATTGGGGGCTCGGATGGGTCTCTCGCTTTCTTT.